Reported below is one T cell receptor beta chain. V dropped 2 bases and J dropped 2; count of bases not matched to a gene: 3. This CDR3 spans 15 amino acids. Germline V gene sequence: CDR1 SGHTS, CDR2 YDEGEE. The data originate from a study of blood T cell repertoires in COVID-19. Assay: immunoSEQ multiplex PCR; the TCRdb copy retains only in-frame clones and omits some. The profile shows under 100,000 clones, approximately 88% of them singletons. The receptor was isolated from a man aged 55 to 69 with COVID-19, enrolled during active disease. The gene calls are TRBV5-8 and TRBJ1-4; TRBD1 matches at 7 bases. Sequenced: peripheral blood. The CDR3 DNA follows: TGTGCCAGCAGCTTAGACAGGGATACTAATGAAAAACTGTTTTTT. The encoded protein is CASSLDRDTNEKLFF.